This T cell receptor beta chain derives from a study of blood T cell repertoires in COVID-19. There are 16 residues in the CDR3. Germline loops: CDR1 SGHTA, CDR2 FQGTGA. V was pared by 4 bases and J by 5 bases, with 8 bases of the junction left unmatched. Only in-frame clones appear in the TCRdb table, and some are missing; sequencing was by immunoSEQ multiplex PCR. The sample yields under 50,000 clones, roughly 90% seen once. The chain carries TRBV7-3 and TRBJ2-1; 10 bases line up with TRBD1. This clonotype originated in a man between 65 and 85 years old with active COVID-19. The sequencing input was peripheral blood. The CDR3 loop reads CASSYTTGTGDNEQFF. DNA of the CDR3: TGTGCCAGCAGCTACACAACCGGGACAGGGGACAATGAGCAGTTCTTC.